This T cell receptor beta chain was captured in a study of blood T cell repertoires in COVID-19. This table comes from immunoSEQ multiplex PCR, and its TCRdb copy is limited to in-frame clones, with some not included. The sample has 300,000 to 350,000 clones; around 80% are singletons. Per germline, CDR1 SGDLS and CDR2 YYNGEE. Germline trimming cut 4 bases from V and 1 base from J; bases unmatched to any gene: 5. This CDR3 comprises 15 residues. This rearrangement joins TRBV9 to TRBJ2-3; 8 positions agree with TRBD2. Material: peripheral blood. The sequence derives from a man aged 25 to 40 with active or convalescent COVID-19. CDR3 nucleotide sequence: TGTGCCAGCAGCCCGCAACTAGCGGGCACAGATACGCAGTATTTT. Its translation is CASSPQLAGTDTQYF.